The clone carrying this T cell receptor (beta chain) was recorded at least ten times. Antigen: not known. The CDR3 runs to 15 residues. CDR1 is SGHTA, CDR2 FQGNSA, per germline. Trimming cost V 1 base and J 4 bases, with 11 bases left between them. The sequenced template was RNA, covering the TCR beta CDR3 region. Scientists carried out first-round RT-PCR using HTBI primers and then a second-round multiplex PCR. TCRdb re-called the multiplex PCR reads through MiXCR, storing one row per CDR3 protein. The profile covers over a million distinct CDR3 sequences, with 35% to 45% appearing a single time and 8.5% to 14% taken by the ten largest. Hyperthyroidism cases were recent diagnoses of under 2 months' duration in people aged 18 to 65. Other autoimmune diseases, uncontrolled infections, pregnancy or lactation led to the exclusion of patients. The data stem from a study of Graves' ophthalmopathy and Graves' hyperthyroidism. Study-wide results and limits: Among thyroid clonotypes expanded above 0.001 frequency, most also appeared in blood.

The sample was peripheral blood or thyroid tissue (not recorded which). This chain joins TRBV7-2 and TRBJ1-3, with D unresolved. The sequence was collected from an adult man with Graves' hyperthyroidism. In DNA, the CDR3 is TGTGCCAGCAGCTTAGGTAGACTGACCGGAAACACCATATATTTT. Amino acids: CASSLGRLTGNTIYF.